Each of the 21 T cell receptor beta chains below was sequenced from the same sample in a study of T cell repertoires in cytomegalovirus infection. Each CDR3 protein gets one entry after TCRdb re-called the reads with MiXCR. The table includes 510,000 or so distinct CDR3 sequences, more than 20% detected once. Sequenced sample: PBMCs. The receptors come from a human donor in good health (CMV status not recorded). Some clones in this sample may be carry-over from other donors' samples.

This clonotype was detected many times. The chain couples TRBV29-1 to TRBJ1-1, with a weak D call TRBD1 (5 bases). Trimming removed 5 bases from V and 2 bases from J, with 18 bases in between. The CDR3 is made up of 15 amino acids. From germline, CDR1 is SQVTM and CDR2 ANQGSEA. In nucleotides, the CDR3 is TGCAGCGTTTTCGACTGGGGCGCGTCTAACACTGAAGCTTTCTTT. Translating it yields CSVFDWGASNTEAFF.

V gene TRBV5-4 combines with J gene TRBJ2-7, with D perhaps matching TRBD2 (6 bases). V shed 3 bases and J shed 7 bases, with 11 bases lying between them. Germline V gene lookup returns CDR1 SGHNT and CDR2 YYREEE (reference sequence). This CDR3 is built from 12 residues. The CDR3 loop is CASSSGTWEQYF. CDR3 DNA sequence: TGTGCCAGCAGCTCCGGGACTTGGGAGCAGTACTTC.

At least ten counts were recorded for this clonotype. The chain joins TRBV7-2 to TRBJ2-7, with D perhaps TRBD1 or TRBD2 (5 bases each). The CDR3 has 16 amino acids. Deletions cut 1 base from V and 3 bases from J, with 16 bases between. Germline V gives CDR1 SGHTA, CDR2 FQGNSA. CDR3 nucleotides: TGTGCCAGCAGCTTAGTTGAGGGGTCCCCTCTCTACGAGCAGTACTTC. It translates to CASSLVEGSPLYEQYF.

This clonotype appeared a few times. The V call is TRBV7-2, the J call TRBJ2-1, with D possibly matching TRBD2 (6 bases). The CDR3 length is 16 residues. Germline V CDR1 and CDR2: SGHTA, FQGNSA. V shed 1 base and J shed 2 bases, with 12 bases lying between them. This chain's CDR3 is CASSLDAGRAYNEQFF. CDR3 DNA: TGTGCCAGCAGCTTAGATGCCGGGAGAGCCTACAATGAGCAGTTCTTC.

This sequence joins TRBV7-2 and TRBJ2-7; 10 positions match TRBD2. Trimming cost V 6 bases and J 7 bases; bases outside gene matches: 12. There are 15 residues in the CDR3. Germline V CDR1 and CDR2: SGHTA, FQGNSA. In DNA form, the CDR3 reads TGTGCCAGCAGTCTTTACAGCGGGAGGGCCGAGGAGCAGTACTTC. Translation: CASSLYSGRAEEQYF.

The rearrangement uses TRBV20-1 and TRBJ1-2; D not certain. V shed 6 bases and J shed 0 bases, with 11 bases lying between them. The V gene's germline CDR1 is DFQATT and CDR2 SNEGSKA (reference sequence). The CDR3 spans 13 residues. The CDR3 loop reads CSAHGVSNYGYTF. In nucleotides, the CDR3 is TGCAGTGCGCACGGTGTCTCTAACTATGGCTACACCTTC.

The V gene is TRBV20-1, the J gene TRBJ1-2; possibly TRBD1 for D (5 bases). Germline values: CDR1 DFQATT, CDR2 SNEGSKA (reference sequence). The ends were cut back, 5 bases at V and 1 base at J, with 11 bases in the middle. The length of the CDR3 is 13 residues. CDR3 region: CSALQGVNYGYTF. CDR3 nucleotides: TGCAGTGCTCTGCAAGGGGTTAACTATGGCTACACCTTC.

This sequence joins TRBV7-2 and TRBJ1-6, with D uncertain. The CDR3 totals 14 residues. The germline V and J ends were trimmed by 2 bases and 7 bases, with 9 bases remaining between them. Germline-derived CDR1 and CDR2 are SGHTA and FQGNSA. CDR3 in amino acids: CASSLQLPNSPLHF. The CDR3 nucleotides are TGTGCCAGCAGCTTACAGCTCCCAAATTCACCCCTCCACTTT.

The rearrangement joins TRBV12-3 or TRBV12-4 to TRBJ1-5, with D maybe TRBD1 (6 bases). The V and J ends lost 5 bases and 3 bases respectively, with 14 bases between them. The CDR3 spans 15 residues. DNA for the CDR3: TGTGCCAGCAGTGGACAGACAGGTCACAATCAGCCCCAGCATTTT. It encodes CASSGQTGHNQPQHF.

The genes are TRBV14 and TRBJ2-1, with D possibly TRBD2 on 6 matching bases. Germline V gives CDR1 SGHDN, CDR2 FVKESK. V lost 3 bases and J lost 11, with 14 bases in between. This CDR3 is built from 13 residues. The CDR3 sequence: CASSQGTSLKQFF. The CDR3 DNA follows: TGTGCCAGCAGCCAGGGGACTTCCCTAAAGCAGTTCTTC.

This clonotype was found a few times. The rearrangement links TRBV9 to TRBJ2-5; TRBD2 matches at 9 bases. The germline CDR1 and CDR2 sequences are SGDLS and YYNGEE. Unmatched junction bases numbered 11, after V lost 0 bases and J lost 2 bases. CDR3 size: 18 residues. CDR3 in amino acids: CASSVGIGAGGTQETQYF. CDR3 sequence (DNA): TGTGCCAGCAGCGTAGGGATCGGGGCGGGAGGGACACAAGAGACCCAGTACTTC.

This clonotype was detected ten times or more. This rearrangement joins TRBV7-9 to TRBJ1-2; 8 bases align to TRBD1. Germline lookup yields CDR1 SEHNR and CDR2 FQNEAQ (reference sequence). V lost 5 bases and J lost 4; bases outside the gene matches: 6. CDR3 length: 14 amino acids. Here the CDR3 reads CASSTTGVTYGYTF. The CDR3 bases are TGTGCCAGCAGCACGACAGGGGTAACCTATGGCTACACCTTC.

The chain employs TRBV12-3 or TRBV12-4 and TRBJ1-2; maybe TRBD1 (5 bases). The CDR3 totals 15 residues. V lost 7 bases and J lost 8, with 23 bases in between. The CDR3 sequence: CASTTQGLRSDGYTF. CDR3 bases: TGTGCCAGCACTACCCAGGGACTTCGCTCGGACGGCTACACCTTC.

The chain joins TRBV5-1 to TRBJ2-5, with 7 bases lining up with TRBD1. With V trimmed by 7 bases and J by 1 base, 10 bases remained unmatched. This CDR3 region has 15 residues. Per the germline V gene, CDR1 is SGHRS and CDR2 is YFSETQ. The CDR3 DNA reads as TGCGCCAGCTCTATTGCCAGGACAGGCCAAGAGACCCAGTACTTC. It translates to CASSIARTGQETQYF.

The V call is TRBV4-1, the J call TRBJ2-7; D possibly uses TRBD1 or TRBD2 (6 bases each). Germline CDR1 reads MGHRA; CDR2 reads YSYEKL. Trimming left V 5 bases short and J 4 bases short, with 21 bases between. The CDR3 spans 16 residues. The CDR3 reads CASSNNLGGVEYEQYF. The CDR3 DNA reads as TGCGCCAGCAGCAATAATTTGGGGGGCGTCGAGTACGAGCAGTACTTC.

This clonotype was recorded many times. The rearrangement uses TRBV6-2 or TRBV6-3 and TRBJ2-2; a weak D match, TRBD2 (5 bases). The V gene's germline CDR1 is MNHEY and CDR2 SVGEGT. Trimming removed 6 bases from V and 7 bases from J, with 9 bases in between. The CDR3 has 12 amino acids. CDR3 in amino acids: CASSPAGGELFF. The CDR3 DNA follows: TGTGCCAGCAGCCCCGCGGGCGGGGAGCTGTTTTTT.

The V and J genes are TRBV4-1 and TRBJ1-1, with a weak D call TRBD1 (6 bases). The CDR3 contains 15 residues. Germline CDR1 reads MGHRA; CDR2 reads YSYEKL. Trimming stripped 2 bases from V and 5 bases from J, with 15 bases between. CDR3 sequence reads: CASSQRGGLVTEAFF. The DNA of the CDR3 is TGCGCCAGCAGCCAAAGGGGGGGGCTGGTGACTGAAGCTTTCTTT.

This clonotype was seen ten or more times. The chain has TRBV7-8 and TRBJ2-4; D not certain. Germline loops: CDR1 SGHVS, CDR2 FQNEAQ. V was clipped by 1 base and J by 1 base, with 11 bases between them. The CDR3 extends over 16 amino acids. CDR3 residues: CASSLGPGAAKNIQYF. The CDR3, as DNA: TGTGCCAGCAGCTTAGGGCCGGGCGCGGCCAAAAACATTCAGTACTTC.

This clonotype was seen more than once but under ten times. The chain joins TRBV7-2 to TRBJ2-2, with a tentative D call TRBD1 (5 bases). The CDR3 covers 14 residues. Looked up from germline, CDR1 is SGHTA and CDR2 is FQGNSA. Trimming cost V 3 bases and J 5 bases, with 10 bases left between them. The CDR3 protein is CASSLQGETGELFF. Here the CDR3 DNA reads TGTGCCAGCAGCTTGCAGGGTGAAACCGGGGAGCTGTTTTTT.

This sequence joins TRBV18 and TRBJ1-2, with D unresolved. Trimming removed 3 bases at V and 8 bases at J, with 28 bases between. The germline CDR1 and CDR2 sequences are KGHSH and LQKENI. The CDR3 runs to 18 residues. CDR3 in amino acids: CASSPGSDLNAEFKGYTF. The CDR3 bases are TGTGCCAGCTCACCTGGATCTGACTTAAACGCGGAGTTCAAAGGCTACACCTTC.

This clonotype occurred a few times. This chain joins TRBV19 and TRBJ1-2, with 7 nucleotides matching TRBD1. The CDR3 sequence is 15 residues long. CDR1 and CDR2 from the germline V gene are LNHDA and SQIVND (reference sequence). V was pared by 5 bases and J by 0 bases, with 6 bases of the junction left unmatched. CDR3 region: CASSPNRGTNYGYTF. The DNA of the CDR3 is TGTGCCAGTAGTCCCAACAGGGGTACTAACTATGGCTACACCTTC.